This entry concerns a single T cell receptor (beta chain). These data are taken from a study of OX40 agonist ivuxolimab in advanced cancers. Assay: immunoSEQ multiplex PCR; the TCRdb copy retains only in-frame clones and omits some. Of some 80,000 clones detected, roughly 88% appear once; the ten largest clones hold 0.72%. V was pared by 6 bases and J by 7 bases, with 12 bases between. Looked up from germline, CDR1 is MNHEY and CDR2 is SMNVEV (reference sequence). The CDR3 has 13 residues. The chain combines TRBV27 with TRBJ2-2, with a tentative D call TRBD2 (5 bases). The sequence derives from an adult with an advanced solid tumor such as melanoma, head and neck, liver or kidney cancer. The specimen was CD4+ or CD8+ T cells sorted from blood, collected in a trial of the OX40 agonist ivuxolimab. CDR3 region: CASRRTSGGELFF. The CDR3 DNA follows: TGTGCCAGCAGGAGGACCAGCGGCGGGGAGCTGTTTTTT.